The 27 T cell receptor beta chains reported below all come from one sample, sequenced in a study of blood T cell repertoires in COVID-19. TCRdb keeps only in-frame clones here, not all; method: immunoSEQ multiplex PCR. Of about 77,000 clones in the sample, 70% to 90% were seen once. What was sequenced was peripheral blood. Receptors originate from an elderly woman with acute or convalescent COVID-19.

Note on this clone: Other DNA sequences in the sample encode the same CDR3. The chain recombines TRBV14 with TRBJ1-2; 8 bases align to TRBD1. The trim removed 6 bases at V and 2 bases at J, leaving 8 bases unmatched. CDR1 is SGHDN, CDR2 FVKESK, per germline. This CDR3 contains 15 residues. DNA of the CDR3: TGTGCCAGCAGTCTAAGGACAGGGTGGAACTATGGCTACACCTTC. This encodes CASSLRTGWNYGYTF.

The CDR3 protein is CASSITSGGLFSYNEQFF. The CDR3 DNA reads TGTGCCAGCAGTATAACTAGCGGGGGACTTTTTTCCTACAATGAGCAGTTCTTC. The genes are TRBV7-3 and TRBJ2-1; TRBD2 agrees at 11 bases. Germline CDR1 reads SGHTA; CDR2 reads FQGTGA. This CDR3 has 18 residues. V was pared by 6 bases and J by 1 base, with 11 bases of the junction left unmatched.

The chain uses TRBV6-2 or TRBV6-3 and TRBJ2-1, with TRBD2 identical over 16 bases. CDR1 and CDR2 from the germline V gene are MNHEY and SVGEGT. J gave up 7 bases and V 5 bases, and 11 bases lay outside the gene matches. This CDR3 has 18 amino acids. The CDR3 bases are TGTGCCAGCAGTCCCTTAGGGACTAGCGGGGGGGGAGGGAATGAGCAGTTCTTC. It is translated as CASSPLGTSGGGGNEQFF.

The chain joins TRBV7-2 to TRBJ2-2; 7 bases align to TRBD1. Per germline, CDR1 SGHTA and CDR2 FQGNSA. This CDR3 has 15 residues. J gave up 6 bases and V 7 bases, and 11 bases lay outside the gene matches. The CDR3 nucleotides are TGTGCCAGCACCAAGGGGGCAGGGATGGCCGGGGAGCTGTTTTTT. It yields the protein CASTKGAGMAGELFF.

This clone showed up just a few times. The chain couples TRBV6-4 to TRBJ1-1; possibly TRBD1 for D (5 bases). Germline CDR1 reads MRHNA; CDR2 reads SNTAGT. The CDR3 totals 13 residues. V shed 2 bases and J shed 6 bases, with 10 bases lying between them. The CDR3 DNA follows: TGTGCCAGCAGTGACAGGGGCACGGCTGAAGCTTTCTTT. Protein: CASSDRGTAEAFF.

The chain combines TRBV6-5 with TRBJ1-6, with 10 nucleotides matching TRBD1. Germline loops: CDR1 MNHEY, CDR2 SVGAGI. This CDR3 has 15 amino acids. V lost 6 bases, J lost 10 bases, and 9 bases stayed unmatched. The DNA for the CDR3 is TGTGCCAGCAGCTTATACACGGGACAGGGGTCACCCCTCCACTTT. Its protein is CASSLYTGQGSPLHF.

The V and J genes are TRBV30 and TRBJ1-2; 7 bases are a match to TRBD1. Germline V gene sequence: CDR1 GTSNPN, CDR2 SVGIG (reference sequence). The trim removed 0 bases at V and 7 bases at J, leaving 17 bases unmatched. CDR3 size: 17 residues. CDR3 amino acids: CAWSVTSPPGGSAGYTF. The CDR3 bases are TGTGCCTGGAGTGTAACGTCCCCTCCAGGGGGGAGCGCTGGCTACACCTTC.

The V and J genes are TRBV5-5 and TRBJ2-2; 8 bases match TRBD2. The germline gives CDR1 SGHKS, CDR2 YYEKEE (reference sequence). The V and J ends lost 4 bases and 4 bases, in that order; junction bases with no gene match: 15. This CDR3 spans 18 amino acids. As DNA, the CDR3 is TGTGCCAGCAGCCCTCGAGTCCGGGGGGGCCGAGGCACCGGGGAGCTGTTTTTT. Its translation is CASSPRVRGGRGTGELFF.

V and J are TRBV2 and TRBJ2-3, with a tentative D call TRBD1 (5 bases). This CDR3 has 14 amino acids. Germline V CDR1 and CDR2: SNHLY, FYNNEI. The CDR3 nucleotides read TGTGCGGGGCGGCAGAGTGTACCCAGGGATACGCAGTATTTT. This codes for CAGRQSVPRDTQYF.

For the CDR3, the DNA is TGTGCCAGCAGTTTGATGGGAGGGAATCAGCCCCAGCATTTT. It codes for CASSLMGGNQPQHF. V is TRBV27 and J is TRBJ1-5; D gene uncertain. Per germline, CDR1 MNHEY and CDR2 SMNVEV (reference sequence). The CDR3 sequence is 14 residues long. V was clipped by 3 bases and J by 4 bases, with 10 bases between them.

The chain couples TRBV13 to TRBJ2-4; 7 nucleotides agree with TRBD1. This CDR3 is 14 amino acids long. Germline values: CDR1 PRHDT, CDR2 FYEKMQ (reference sequence). Losses at the gene ends were 5 bases for V and 9 bases for J; bases not matched to a gene: 10. CDR3 DNA: TGTGCCAGCAGCCCCAGACAGGGCCCTGGCATTCAGTACTTC. This encodes CASSPRQGPGIQYF.

V and J are TRBV7-9 and TRBJ2-5; TRBD2 aligns across 11 bases. CDR1 SEHNR and CDR2 FQNEAQ come from the germline V gene (reference sequence). This CDR3 spans 15 amino acids. The V and J ends lost 5 bases and 4 bases, in that order; junction bases with no gene match: 6. The chain's CDR3 is CASSVSGGAGETQYF. In DNA form, the CDR3 reads TGTGCCAGCAGCGTTAGCGGGGGGGCCGGAGAGACCCAGTACTTC.

The chain carries TRBV6-5 and TRBJ2-7; 7 positions match TRBD1. The V and J ends lost 6 bases and 1 base, in that order; junction bases with no gene match: 6. The CDR3 is made up of 14 amino acids. Germline-derived CDR1 and CDR2 are MNHEY and SVGAGI. In DNA form, the CDR3 reads TGTGCCAGCAGCCAAGACAGGGAATCCTACGAGCAGTACTTC. The encoded protein is CASSQDRESYEQYF.

V gene TRBV15 combines with J gene TRBJ2-3, with TRBD2 matching 14 bases. Per the germline V gene, CDR1 is LNHNV and CDR2 is YYDKDF (reference sequence). The CDR3 totals 17 residues. V was pared by 1 base and J by 4 bases, with 4 bases of the junction left unmatched. The CDR3 nucleotides read TGTGCCACCAGCAGAGTGGGACTAGCGGGAGCAGCAGATACGCAGTATTTT. This encodes CATSRVGLAGAADTQYF.

This clone was seen just once. The chain joins TRBV3-1 (or the pseudogene TRBV3-2) to TRBJ2-7, with 16 positions matching TRBD2. The CDR3 has 15 amino acids. With 3 bases clipped from V and 7 bases from J, the junction kept 3 bases outside the gene matches. Germline V gene lookup returns CDR1 LGHDT and CDR2 YNNKEL (reference sequence). This CDR3 is CASSQGTSGRGEQYF. The CDR3 nucleotides read TGTGCCAGCAGCCAGGGGACTAGCGGGAGGGGGGAGCAGTACTTC.

This rearrangement joins TRBV6-5 to TRBJ2-2; TRBD1 is a possible D gene (5 bases). The CDR3 loop spans 15 amino acids. The germline V gene encodes CDR1 MNHEY and CDR2 SVGAGI. Trimming shortened V by 9 bases and J by 2 bases, and 16 bases separated the two germline ends. CDR3 residues: CASITRDLNTGELFF. The CDR3 region has the DNA TGTGCCAGTATTACCAGGGATTTAAACACCGGGGAGCTGTTTTTT.

This chain joins TRBV15 and TRBJ1-3, with D possibly TRBD1 on 5 matching bases. The germline gives CDR1 LNHNV, CDR2 YYDKDF (reference sequence). This CDR3 spans 15 amino acids. The V gene lost 5 bases and the J gene lost 2 bases, with 13 bases spanning the gap. The CDR3 DNA follows: TGTGCCACCAGCGATGGGACGGGGGCTGGAAACACCATATATTTT. Protein: CATSDGTGAGNTIYF.

The chain carries TRBV2 and TRBJ2-5; 9 bases map to TRBD1. The CDR3 length is 14 residues. Trimming cost V 6 bases and J 5 bases; bases outside gene matches: 7. CDR1 is SNHLY, CDR2 FYNNEI, per germline. DNA of the CDR3: TGTGCCAGCAGCGATGGGACAGGGCGTGAGACCCAGTACTTC. This codes for CASSDGTGRETQYF.

This chain links TRBV12-5 with TRBJ2-3; 9 nucleotides match TRBD2. Germline V gene sequence: CDR1 LGHNT, CDR2 FRNRAP. The CDR3 has 17 amino acids. With 4 bases clipped from V and 1 base from J, the junction kept 9 bases outside the gene matches. The CDR3 DNA reads TGTGCTAGTGGTTCTCCAGCGGGGGGTTTACGCACAGATACGCAGTATTTT. As protein: CASGSPAGGLRTDTQYF.

The chain couples TRBV30 to TRBJ1-2; TRBD1 might be the D (5 bases). Trimming left V 2 bases short and J 4 bases short, with 17 bases between. CDR3 length: 15 amino acids. Germline values: CDR1 GTSNPN, CDR2 SVGIG (reference sequence). The CDR3 loop is CAWSNPGLSSYGYTF. CDR3 in DNA: TGTGCCTGGAGTAATCCGGGACTTTCCTCCTATGGCTACACCTTC.

J is TRBJ1-2 and V is TRBV4-3; D is unresolved. Trimming stripped 3 bases from V and 8 bases from J, with 19 bases between. Per germline, CDR1 LGHNA and CDR2 YSLEER. CDR3 length: 15 amino acids. CDR3 DNA: TGCGCCAGCAGCCATGACGAAGCGGCCCTTGGAGGCTACACCTTC. Translating gives CASSHDEAALGGYTF.

The V call is TRBV12-3 or TRBV12-4, the J call TRBJ2-5; TRBD1 might be the D (5 bases). The V end lost 6 bases, the J end lost 5 bases, and 10 bases lay between the germline ends. The CDR3 contains 12 residues. The CDR3 here is CASSPPGETQYF. Written as DNA, the CDR3 is TGTGCCAGCAGCCCACCAGGGGAGACCCAGTACTTC.

V and J are TRBV6-6 and TRBJ2-3, with 14 bases aligning to TRBD2. The CDR3 runs to 15 residues. Germline CDR1 and CDR2: MNHNY and SVGAGI (reference sequence). The ends lost 6 bases at V and 5 bases at J; junction bases unmatched: 4. This CDR3 reads CASRPGLAGGDTQYF. In DNA form, the CDR3 reads TGTGCCAGCAGACCCGGACTAGCGGGGGGAGATACGCAGTATTTT.

The V gene is TRBV18, the J gene TRBJ1-6; weak D call: TRBD1 (5 bases). V was trimmed by 6 bases and J by 6 bases, leaving 15 bases between them. Germline-derived CDR1 and CDR2 are KGHSH and LQKENI. The CDR3 covers 15 residues. The CDR3 DNA follows: TGTGCCAGCTCCAGCGGGGGGATCCGTAATTCACCCCTCCACTTT. This codes for CASSSGGIRNSPLHF.

The chain combines TRBV7-6 with TRBJ2-5; possible D gene TRBD2, 6 bases. Germline assignment: CDR1 SGHVS and CDR2 FNYEAQ. The CDR3 consists of 16 residues. Trimming shortened V by 1 base and J by 2 bases, and 14 bases separated the two germline ends. Written as DNA, the CDR3 is TGTGCCAGCAGCTTAGGAGGAGGGGCCGAACAAGAGACCCAGTACTTC. Encoded protein: CASSLGGGAEQETQYF. The full variable domain, rest sourced from reference TRBV7-6 and TRBJ2-5, is GAGVSQSPRYKVTKRGQDVALRCDPISGHVSLYWYRQALGQGPEFLTYFNYEAQQDKSGLPNDRFSAERPEGSISTLTIQRTEQRDSAMYRCASSLGGGAEQETQYFGPGTRLLVL.

The rearrangement links TRBV7-9 to TRBJ1-2; 9 bases agree with TRBD1. V lost 5 bases, J lost 5 bases, and 9 bases stayed unmatched. There are 15 residues in the CDR3. Per the germline V gene, CDR1 is SEHNR and CDR2 is FQNEAQ (reference sequence). The CDR3 sequence is CASSPWDRDGYGYTF. The DNA for the CDR3 is TGTGCCAGCAGCCCCTGGGACAGGGATGGGTATGGCTACACCTTC.

The chain has TRBV3-1 (or the pseudogene TRBV3-2) and TRBJ2-1, with TRBD2 identical over 14 bases. Germline trimming cut 5 bases from V and 7 bases from J; bases unmatched to any gene: 7. Germline CDR1 LGHDT, CDR2 YNNKEL (reference sequence). This CDR3 has 16 residues. The CDR3 coding sequence is TGTGCCAGCAGCACCCCGGGACTAGCGGGAGTAAATGAGCAGTTCTTC. This encodes CASSTPGLAGVNEQFF.